Following are 31 T cell receptor beta chains from one sample sequenced in a study of cytomegalovirus exposure and HLA in healthy donors. TCRdb's table, derived via immunoSEQ multiplex PCR, lists solely in-frame clones and lacks some. The table lists roughly 130,000 clones, roughly nine tenths of them singletons. Sequences were obtained from PBMCs. The receptors derive from a man between 18 and 35 years old in good health and CMV-seronegative.

This chain uses TRBV27 with TRBJ1-1; TRBD1 matches at 8 bases. CDR1 MNHEY and CDR2 SMNVEV come from the germline V gene (reference sequence). The CDR3 contains 14 residues. With V trimmed by 5 bases and J by 5 bases, 7 bases remained unmatched. CDR3 bases: TGTGCCAGCAGTGCCCAGGGGGCGAGGACTGAAGCTTTCTTT. This sequence encodes CASSAQGARTEAFF.

The chain links TRBV30 to TRBJ2-5; weak D call: TRBD2 (7 bases). The CDR3 is 16 residues long. V was pared by 2 bases and J by 5 bases, with 21 bases between. Germline CDR1 and CDR2: GTSNPN and SVGIG (reference sequence). CDR3 residues: CAWSRGASLFRETQYF. The CDR3, as DNA: TGTGCCTGGAGTCGGGGGGCTAGTCTATTCCGGGAGACCCAGTACTTC. The full variable domain, with the rest looked up from reference TRBV30 and TRBJ2-5, is SQTIHQWPATLVQPVGSPLSLECTVEGTSNPNLYWYRQAAGRGLQLLFYSVGIGQISSEVPQNLSASRPQDRQFILSSKKLLLSDSGFYLCAWSRGASLFRETQYFGPGTRLLVL.

J is TRBJ1-1 and V is TRBV6-5, with unresolved D. This CDR3 comprises 16 residues. V was clipped by 2 bases and J by 4 bases, with 17 bases between them. Germline V gene lookup returns CDR1 MNHEY and CDR2 SVGAGI. The CDR3 here is CASSYGVESLGTEAFF. The CDR3 nucleotides are TGTGCCAGCAGTTACGGAGTGGAGTCACTGGGCACTGAAGCTTTCTTT.

This clone has just a few counts. This chain joins TRBV10-1 and TRBJ1-1; D is undetermined. The CDR3 consists of 13 residues. Per germline, CDR1 WNHNN and CDR2 SYGVQD (reference sequence). Trimming cost V 5 bases and J 3 bases, with 10 bases left between them. CDR3 nucleotide sequence: TGCGCCAGCAGTCAGGCTCCGGACACTGAAGCTTTCTTT. It translates to CASSQAPDTEAFF.

In nucleotides, the CDR3 is TGTGCCAGCAGCTTACCGGACAGGGGAGAGGGCTACACCTTC. It specifies CASSLPDRGEGYTF. J is TRBJ1-2 and V is TRBV7-9; 9 nucleotides agree with TRBD1. This CDR3 contains 14 residues. The germline V gene has CDR1 SEHNR and CDR2 FQNEAQ (reference sequence). With 2 bases clipped from V and 8 bases from J, the junction kept 6 bases outside the gene matches.

The gene calls are TRBV6-5 and TRBJ2-1, with D possibly being TRBD2 (5 bases). Per the germline V gene, CDR1 is MNHEY and CDR2 is SVGAGI. V lost 8 bases, J lost 0 bases, and 14 bases lay in between. The CDR3 extends over 15 amino acids. The CDR3 DNA reads TGTGCCAGCGCTACCTTTGAGGGCTCCTACAATGAGCAGTTCTTC. It is translated as CASATFEGSYNEQFF.

J is TRBJ1-1 and V is TRBV5-6; D is perhaps TRBD1 (5 bases). Per the germline V gene, CDR1 is SGHDT and CDR2 is YYEEEE. This CDR3 region has 14 residues. V lost 4 bases, J lost 6 bases, and 16 bases lay in between. CDR3 in amino acids: CASSQGYLGSEAFF. DNA for the CDR3: TGTGCCAGCAGCCAGGGCTATTTGGGGTCTGAAGCTTTCTTT.

J is TRBJ2-7 and V is TRBV5-1, with D perhaps TRBD1 (5 bases). This CDR3 spans 13 amino acids. Trimming removed 0 bases at V and 6 bases at J, with 10 bases between. CDR1 SGHRS and CDR2 YFSETQ come from the germline V gene. The CDR3 reads CASSLVLGPEQYF. The CDR3 bases are TGCGCCAGCAGCTTGGTTCTGGGGCCCGAGCAGTACTTC.

V gene TRBV5-5 combines with J gene TRBJ1-6; possible D gene TRBD1, 5 bases. Trimming removed 3 bases at V and 10 bases at J, with 11 bases between. The CDR3 length is 13 residues. Germline-derived CDR1 and CDR2 are SGHKS and YYEKEE (reference sequence). The CDR3 loop is CASSWGVGSPLHF. CDR3 bases: TGTGCCAGCAGCTGGGGGGTTGGCTCACCCCTCCACTTT.

V usage is TRBV2 and J usage is TRBJ1-5; 10 positions agree with TRBD1. V trimming: 3 bases; J trimming: 4 bases; junction bases outside the gene matches: 6. Germline-derived CDR1 and CDR2 are SNHLY and FYNNEI. CDR3 size: 16 residues. The CDR3 region is CASSEGQGIRNQPQHF. The CDR3 coding sequence is TGTGCCAGCAGTGAGGGACAGGGGATTCGAAATCAGCCCCAGCATTTT.

The chain uses TRBV6-5 and TRBJ2-1; D gene unclear. Germline CDR1 and CDR2: MNHEY and SVGAGI. The V gene lost 0 bases and the J gene lost 2 bases, with 5 bases spanning the gap. CDR3 size: 14 residues. The CDR3 reads CASSYSSAYNEQFF. The CDR3 DNA follows: TGTGCCAGCAGTTACTCGTCGGCCTACAATGAGCAGTTCTTC.

This chain links TRBV19 with TRBJ1-5, with D hard to call. Germline V lookup: CDR1 LNHDA, CDR2 SQIVND (reference sequence). V dropped 5 bases and J dropped 1 base, with 9 bases sitting between them. CDR3 length: 14 residues. CDR3: CASSWAGSNQPQHF. The CDR3 region has the DNA TGTGCCAGTAGTTGGGCAGGCAGCAATCAGCCCCAGCATTTT.

The V gene is TRBV28, the J gene TRBJ1-2; perhaps TRBD1 as D (5 bases). This CDR3 has 17 residues. Per germline, CDR1 MDHEN and CDR2 SYDVKM. V was trimmed by 2 bases and J by 5 bases, leaving 21 bases between them. The CDR3 DNA reads as TGTGCCAGCAGTTTACCAGGCAGGGCTTACCTTAGTTATGGCTACACCTTC. It is translated as CASSLPGRAYLSYGYTF.

V usage is TRBV15 and J usage is TRBJ1-3, with D possibly being TRBD1 (6 bases). V lost 2 bases, J lost 2 bases, and 13 bases lay in between. The CDR3 spans 16 residues. The germline V gene encodes CDR1 LNHNV and CDR2 YYDKDF (reference sequence). The CDR3 nucleotides are TGTGCCACCAGCAGAACGAACAGGGCTCCTGGAAACACCATATATTTT. It translates to CATSRTNRAPGNTIYF.

The sample holds a few counts of this clone. CDR3 in DNA: TGTGCCAGCATTACTAGCGGGAGGGCCGGGGAGCTGTTTTTT. Its protein is CASITSGRAGELFF. The gene calls are TRBV27 and TRBJ2-2, with 13 bases fitting TRBD2. V shed 7 bases and J 6 bases; nucleotides not matched to a gene: 2. In germline, CDR1 is MNHEY, CDR2 SMNVEV (reference sequence). The CDR3 runs to 14 residues.

This CDR3 reads CASSLNGGVGNTIYF. In DNA, the CDR3 is TGTGCCAGCAGTTTAAATGGGGGGGTTGGAAACACCATATATTTT. The chain uses TRBV27 and TRBJ1-3, with a possible D match to TRBD1 (5 bases). V lost 2 bases and J lost 3, with 11 bases in between. The CDR3 extends over 15 amino acids. Germline CDR1 is MNHEY and CDR2 is SMNVEV (reference sequence).

The rearrangement joins TRBV7-8 to TRBJ1-2; 10 bases fit TRBD1. Germline V gene lookup returns CDR1 SGHVS and CDR2 FQNEAQ. V shed 5 bases, J shed 6 bases, and the junction held 9 bases outside the gene matches. The CDR3 covers 15 residues. As DNA, the CDR3 is TGTGCCAGCAGCCAGACAGGGGGCGTCCTCGATGGCTACACCTTC. It yields the protein CASSQTGGVLDGYTF.

In its sample, this clone was seen a few times. DNA of the CDR3: TGTGCCAGCAGCCAACAGAGGTCTGAAGCTTTCTTT. This gives the protein CASSQQRSEAFF. The V and J genes are TRBV14 and TRBJ1-1; D uncertain. This CDR3 comprises 12 residues. Trimming shortened V by 2 bases and J by 6 bases, and 7 bases separated the two germline ends. Germline CDR1 SGHDN, CDR2 FVKESK.

This clone was observed a few times. The chain has TRBV25-1 and TRBJ1-5; no clear D gene. The V gene's germline CDR1 is MGHDK and CDR2 SYGVNS. CDR3 length: 14 amino acids. V was cut by 1 base and J by 6 bases, with 10 bases left in between. The CDR3 DNA reads TGTGCCAGCAGTGAATCCGGGGATAGTCAGCCCCAGCATTTT. It specifies CASSESGDSQPQHF.

This chain connects TRBV6-6 to TRBJ1-4, with D possibly being TRBD1 (5 bases). Trimming shortened V by 2 bases and J by 7 bases, and 11 bases separated the two germline ends. The CDR3 loop spans 14 amino acids. Germline loops: CDR1 MNHNY, CDR2 SVGAGI (reference sequence). The CDR3 here is CASSYQGWAEKLFF. Here the CDR3 DNA reads TGTGCCAGCAGTTACCAGGGCTGGGCTGAAAAACTGTTTTTT.

The V and J genes are TRBV11-2 and TRBJ1-1; D is undetermined. The CDR3 is 15 residues long. Germline-derived CDR1 and CDR2 are SGHAT and FQNNGV. Trimming pared 3 bases from V and 4 bases from J, leaving 15 bases between. CDR3 nucleotide sequence: TGTGCCAGCAGCTTTGGCACTCGGGGTGTCACTGAAGCTTTCTTT. Translating it yields CASSFGTRGVTEAFF.

This chain connects TRBV28 to TRBJ1-3, with a possible D match to TRBD1 (5 bases). Germline CDR1 MDHEN, CDR2 SYDVKM. This CDR3 region has 16 residues. Trimming cost V 3 bases and J 1 base, with 13 bases left between them. CDR3 nucleotide sequence: TGTGCCAGCAGTTTCGGGGGGACCAGGTCTGGAAACACCATATATTTT. Translated, it gives CASSFGGTRSGNTIYF.

The CDR3 sequence is CASSGQGTYSPLHF. The CDR3 DNA reads as TGTGCCAGCAGCGGACAGGGAACTTATTCACCCCTCCACTTT. The chain couples TRBV2 to TRBJ1-6, with 8 bases identical to TRBD1. With 6 bases clipped from V and 8 bases from J, the junction kept 6 bases outside the gene matches. Germline CDR1 and CDR2: SNHLY and FYNNEI. CDR3 length equals 14 residues.

This clone has only one observation. V gene TRBV11-2 combines with J gene TRBJ2-3; TRBD2 agrees at 13 bases. V dropped 5 bases and J dropped 9; count of bases not matched to a gene: 2. The CDR3 loop spans 13 amino acids. Germline assignment: CDR1 SGHAT and CDR2 FQNNGV. The DNA of the CDR3 is TGTGCCAGCAGCCCGACTAGCGGGAGGACGCAGTATTTT. Its translation is CASSPTSGRTQYF.

The chain recombines TRBV5-5 with TRBJ1-6; D is possibly TRBD1 (6 bases). The germline V gene encodes CDR1 SGHKS and CDR2 YYEKEE (reference sequence). V shed 0 bases and J shed 8 bases, with 9 bases lying between them. The CDR3 contains 14 residues. CDR3 DNA sequence: TGTGCCAGCAGCTTGGCAGGGGCGGATTCACCCCTCCACTTT. It specifies CASSLAGADSPLHF.

The chain combines TRBV27 with TRBJ1-4, with D possibly matching TRBD1 (5 bases). The CDR3 consists of 14 residues. CDR1 MNHEY and CDR2 SMNVEV come from the germline V gene (reference sequence). Trimming removed 3 bases from V and 8 bases from J, with 13 bases in between. The CDR3, as DNA: TGTGCCAGCAGTTTGTCCAGGGTTGGGGAAAAACTGTTTTTT. It codes for CASSLSRVGEKLFF.

A few counts support this clone. The genes are TRBV2 and TRBJ2-7; D not resolved. This CDR3 region has 13 residues. In germline, CDR1 is SNHLY, CDR2 FYNNEI. Trimming took off 7 bases at V and 0 bases at J, with 10 bases between the two ends. As DNA, the CDR3 is TGTGCCAGCATGGGCCGCGACTCCTACGAGCAGTACTTC. It specifies CASMGRDSYEQYF.

In regard to this clone: The sample has other DNA sequences that encode this CDR3 too. This chain links TRBV7-9 with TRBJ2-7; possibly TRBD1 for D (5 bases). CDR1 is SEHNR and CDR2 is FQNEAQ in the germline V gene (reference sequence). This CDR3 comprises 12 residues. V dropped 1 base and J dropped 5 bases, with 6 bases sitting between them. CDR3 region: CASSLVGDEQYF. In DNA, the CDR3 is TGTGCCAGCAGCTTAGTAGGGGACGAGCAGTACTTC.

This clone was seen only once. This chain joins TRBV19 and TRBJ1-2; the match to TRBD1 covers 7 bases. CDR1 and CDR2 (germline): LNHDA, SQIVND (reference sequence). With V trimmed by 1 base and J by 1 base, 9 bases remained unmatched. The CDR3 consists of 17 residues. CDR3 in amino acids: CASSIGRRDSYNYGYTF. The CDR3 DNA reads TGTGCCAGTAGTATAGGTCGCCGGGACAGCTATAACTATGGCTACACCTTC.

The CDR3: CASRTGRTEAFF. The CDR3 bases are TGTGCCAGCAGGACAGGGCGCACTGAAGCTTTCTTT. The gene calls are TRBV28 and TRBJ1-1; the match to TRBD1 covers 7 bases. This CDR3 region has 12 residues. Trimming removed 6 bases from V and 4 bases from J; junction bases left unmatched: 2. From germline, CDR1 is MDHEN and CDR2 SYDVKM.

This clone has only one observation. This rearrangement joins TRBV15 to TRBJ1-2, with TRBD1 identical over 8 bases. The CDR3 sequence is 16 residues long. CDR1 and CDR2 (germline): LNHNV, YYDKDF (reference sequence). V dropped 4 bases and J dropped 4; count of bases not matched to a gene: 11. The CDR3 DNA is TGTGCCACCAGCAATGAATATCCAGGGGGCCGCTATGGCTACACCTTC. Residues: CATSNEYPGGRYGYTF.